These 15 T cell receptor beta chains were all obtained from the same sample, sequenced in a study of cytomegalovirus exposure and HLA in healthy donors. Amplification used 60 Vbeta primers and 13 Jbeta primers. TCRdb's table, derived via immunoSEQ multiplex PCR, lists solely in-frame clones and lacks some. The table records about 170,000 clones, around 81% of them present only once. Sequencing input: PBMCs. The source is a woman younger than 30 in good health and CMV-seropositive.

Comments on this clone: A read error may produce the germline difference seen at one junction end. The chain carries TRBV7-8 and TRBJ2-5, with TRBD1 identical over 9 bases. CDR3 length: 12 residues. Per germline, CDR1 SGHVS and CDR2 FQNEAQ. CDR3 residues: CASSSHRGQGNF. CDR3 in DNA: TGTGCCAGCAGCTCCCATCGAGGACAGGGGAACTTC.

This clone was seen a few times. This chain connects TRBV5-1 to TRBJ2-5; the D gene is possibly TRBD1 (5 bases). Germline V CDR1 and CDR2: SGHRS, YFSETQ. V lost 0 bases and J 2 bases, leaving 8 bases between the germline ends. This CDR3 has 14 residues. CDR3 nucleotide sequence: TGCGCCAGCAGCTTGGGCAGGACACAAGAGACCCAGTACTTC. It yields the protein CASSLGRTQETQYF. Supplemented by reference TRBV5-1 and TRBJ2-5, the full variable domain reads KAGVTQTPRYLIKTRGQQVTLSCSPISGHRSVSWYQQTPGQGLQFLFEYFSETQRNKGNFPGRFSGRQFSNSRSEMNVSTLELGDSALYLCASSLGRTQETQYFGPGTRLLVL.

This clone came up a few times. The chain uses TRBV9 and TRBJ2-7; D perhaps matches TRBD1 (5 bases). Germline values: CDR1 SGDLS, CDR2 YYNGEE. Trimming shortened V by 0 bases and J by 2 bases, and 12 bases separated the two germline ends. CDR3 length: 15 residues. CDR3: CASSVDLGHTYEQYF. The DNA for the CDR3 is TGTGCCAGCAGCGTAGACCTAGGACACACCTACGAGCAGTACTTC.

J is TRBJ2-3 and V is TRBV7-3; tentative D call: TRBD2 (6 bases). The germline gives CDR1 SGHTA, CDR2 FQGTGA. This CDR3 has 13 residues. V was clipped by 5 bases and J by 5 bases, with 11 bases between them. CDR3: CASSPGRGDTQYF. The CDR3 region has the DNA TGTGCCAGCAGCCCCGGGCGGGGAGATACGCAGTATTTT.

This chain joins TRBV7-9 and TRBJ2-1; 9 bases are shared with TRBD1. Germline assignment: CDR1 SEHNR and CDR2 FQNEAQ (reference sequence). The CDR3 loop spans 14 amino acids. Unmatched junction bases numbered 6, after V lost 5 bases and J lost 7 bases. The CDR3 protein is CASSAGQGGNEQFF. CDR3 coding DNA: TGTGCCAGCAGCGCGGGACAGGGAGGGAATGAGCAGTTCTTC.

This chain joins TRBV7-2 and TRBJ1-2; possibly TRBD1 for D (5 bases). CDR1 and CDR2 (germline): SGHTA, FQGNSA. V lost 3 bases, J lost 1 base, and 6 bases lay in between. This CDR3 has 13 amino acids. The CDR3 nucleotides are TGTGCCAGCAGCTTGGACAATAACTATGGCTACACCTTC. Translation: CASSLDNNYGYTF.

A few counts support this clone. The CDR3 DNA sequence: TGTGCCAGCAGCTCGGAGGTGTTTAATGGCGGGGGGGCCGGAGAGACCCAGTACTTC. This translates into CASSSEVFNGGGAGETQYF. The chain couples TRBV5-5 to TRBJ2-5; 9 nucleotides line up with TRBD2. CDR1 is SGHKS and CDR2 is YYEKEE in the germline V gene (reference sequence). The CDR3 loop spans 19 amino acids. V trimming: 3 bases; J trimming: 4 bases; junction bases outside the gene matches: 19.

The genes are TRBV18 and TRBJ1-5, with D perhaps matching TRBD1 (6 bases). This CDR3 spans 15 amino acids. In germline, CDR1 is KGHSH, CDR2 LQKENI. Trimming stripped 2 bases from V and 5 bases from J, with 13 bases between. Written as DNA, the CDR3 is TGTGCCAGCTCACCAGACAGGCCAGTGTATCAGCCCCAGCATTTT. Translating it yields CASSPDRPVYQPQHF.

The J gene is TRBJ2-5, the V gene TRBV7-6, with 7 bases fitting TRBD1. This CDR3 has 16 amino acids. V shed 5 bases, J shed 0 bases, and the junction held 9 bases outside the gene matches. From germline, CDR1 is SGHVS and CDR2 FNYEAQ. As DNA, the CDR3 is TGTGCCAGCAGCCGAAACAGGGGCAGGGACCAAGAGACCCAGTACTTC. Protein sequence: CASSRNRGRDQETQYF.

J is TRBJ2-1 and V is TRBV7-2, with a weak D call TRBD2 (5 bases). The V gene's germline CDR1 is SGHTA and CDR2 FQGNSA. V was trimmed by 5 bases and J by 7 bases, leaving 9 bases between them. The CDR3 has 12 amino acids. CDR3 in DNA: TGTGCCAGCAGCCCGGGAATGAATGAGCAGTTCTTC. Protein product: CASSPGMNEQFF.

This clone was found once. V gene TRBV11-2 combines with J gene TRBJ1-6; 8 bases are shared with TRBD1. J was trimmed by 7 bases and V by 4 bases; bases with no gene match: 6. Germline V gene data show CDR1 as SGHAT and CDR2 as FQNNGV. This CDR3 is built from 15 residues. CDR3 in amino acids: CASSSLDRVNSPLHF. As DNA, the CDR3 is TGTGCCAGCAGCTCCTTGGACAGGGTAAATTCACCCCTCCACTTT. Variable domain in full (rest from reference TRBV11-2 and TRBJ1-6): EAGVAQSPRYKIIEKRQSVAFWCNPISGHATLYWYQQILGQGPKLLIQFQNNGVVDDSQLPKDRFSAERLKGVDSTLKIQPAKLEDSAVYLCASSSLDRVNSPLHFGNGTRLTVT.

The chain's CDR3 is CASSLSSGARMGYTF. In DNA, the CDR3 is TGTGCCAGCAGCCTATCTTCGGGAGCAAGGATGGGCTACACCTTC. The chain links TRBV7-2 to TRBJ1-2, with D unclear. CDR1 is SGHTA and CDR2 is FQGNSA in the germline V gene. V dropped 5 bases and J dropped 8 bases, with 21 bases sitting between them. The length of the CDR3 is 15 residues.

This chain uses TRBV2 with TRBJ2-3; tentative D call: TRBD2 (6 bases). The CDR3 covers 16 residues. Germline V gene data show CDR1 as SNHLY and CDR2 as FYNNEI. Trimming removed 6 bases at V and 1 base at J, with 17 bases between. CDR3 in amino acids: CASSPRVIAGTDTQYF. CDR3 nucleotide sequence: TGTGCCAGCAGCCCGCGGGTAATAGCGGGCACAGATACGCAGTATTTT.

This clone was observed a handful of times. CDR3: CASSLAEREYF. The CDR3 DNA is TGTGCCAGCAGCTTAGCAGAGAGGGAGTACTTC. The chain joins TRBV7-2 to TRBJ2-7; the D gene is possibly TRBD2 (5 bases). Trimming left V 0 bases short and J 11 bases short, with 8 bases between. This CDR3 region has 11 residues. Per the germline V gene, CDR1 is SGHTA and CDR2 is FQGNSA.

This sequence joins TRBV5-1 and TRBJ2-5; the D gene is possibly TRBD1 (6 bases). CDR1 is SGHRS, CDR2 YFSETQ, per germline. The ends were cut back, 4 bases at V and 4 bases at J, with 17 bases in the middle. The CDR3 has 15 amino acids. In DNA form, the CDR3 reads TGCGCCAGCAGCCCCGGACTGGACAGCGCAGAGACCCAGTACTTC. Amino acid sequence: CASSPGLDSAETQYF.